This paragraph covers one TCR beta chain sequence. A single record per CDR3 protein comes from TCRdb applying MiXCR to the RT-PCR reads. The sample records roughly 880,000 distinct CDR3 sequences, roughly 17% being singletons. The sample belongs to a study of patients and donors after allogeneic stem cell transplantation. Trimming took off 4 bases at V and 5 bases at J, with 8 bases between the two ends. The CDR3 covers 12 residues. V and J are TRBV12-3 or TRBV12-4 and TRBJ2-5; D remains ambiguous. The source of this sequence is a human donor who was either an allogeneic HSCT recipient or a stem cell or donor lymphocyte infusion donor (not recorded which). It is not recorded whose cells these are; they may come from a transplant donor. The specimen sequenced was blood, either unsorted or a sorted T cell fraction (not recorded which). CDR3 region: CASSWDGETQYF. The CDR3 region has the DNA TGTGCCAGCAGTTGGGATGGGGAGACCCAGTACTTC.